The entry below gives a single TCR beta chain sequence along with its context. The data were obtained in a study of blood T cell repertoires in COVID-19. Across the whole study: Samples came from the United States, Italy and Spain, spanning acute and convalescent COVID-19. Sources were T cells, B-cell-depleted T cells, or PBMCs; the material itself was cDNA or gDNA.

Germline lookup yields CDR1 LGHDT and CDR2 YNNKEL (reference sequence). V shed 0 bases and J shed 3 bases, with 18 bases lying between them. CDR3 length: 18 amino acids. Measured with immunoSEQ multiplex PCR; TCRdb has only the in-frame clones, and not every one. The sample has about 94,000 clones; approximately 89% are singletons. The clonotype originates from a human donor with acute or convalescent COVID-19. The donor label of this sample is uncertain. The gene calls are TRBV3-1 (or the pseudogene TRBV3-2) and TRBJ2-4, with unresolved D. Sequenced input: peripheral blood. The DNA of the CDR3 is TGTGCCAGCAGCCAAGAATTAGACTCATTGGTTGGCAAAAACATTCAGTACTTC. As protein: CASSQELDSLVGKNIQYF.